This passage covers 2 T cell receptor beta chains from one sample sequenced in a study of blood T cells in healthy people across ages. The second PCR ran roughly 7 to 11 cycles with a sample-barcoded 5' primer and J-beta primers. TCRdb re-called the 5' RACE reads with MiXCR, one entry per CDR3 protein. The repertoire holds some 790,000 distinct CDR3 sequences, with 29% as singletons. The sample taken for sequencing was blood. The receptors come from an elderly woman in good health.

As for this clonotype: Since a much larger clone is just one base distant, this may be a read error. The DNA of the CDR3 is TGTGCCAGCAGCGGCTGGGACAGATCATACGAGCAGTACTTC. This codes for CASSGWDRSYEQYF. This sequence joins TRBV3-1 and TRBJ2-7, with 7 nucleotides matching TRBD1. The CDR3 totals 14 residues. V lost 5 bases and J lost 4; bases outside the gene matches: 8. Germline V gene lookup returns CDR1 LGHDT and CDR2 YNNKEL (reference sequence).

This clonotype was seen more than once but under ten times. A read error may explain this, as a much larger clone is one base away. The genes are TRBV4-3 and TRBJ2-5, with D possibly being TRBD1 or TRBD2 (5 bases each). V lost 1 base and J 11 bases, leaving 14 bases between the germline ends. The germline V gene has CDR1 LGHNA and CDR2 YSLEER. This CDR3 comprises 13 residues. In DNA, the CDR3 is TGCGCCAGCAGCCAAGCAGGGAGCAATGAGCAGTACTTC. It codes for CASSQAGSNEQYF.